A selection of T cell receptor beta chains follows, all from one sample in a study of T cell responses to AZD1222 COVID-19 vaccine. Clones were sequenced by immunoSEQ multiplex PCR, and TCRdb holds only the in-frame ones, with some missing. The data hold more than 100,000 clones, with approximately 93% observed a single time. The material sequenced was peripheral blood, taken on day 0 of AZD1222 vaccination. The source is an adult in good health. CDR3s leave out the opening cysteine and the closing phenylalanine or tryptophan.

V,J,CDR3
TRBV7-2,TRBJ2-3,ASSTRQSTDTQY
TRBV6-1,TRBJ2-2,ASSESKGRGQNTGELF
TRBV19,TRBJ1-4,ASTPGGKSPTEKLF
TRBV24-1,TRBJ2-3,ATSDLQGIGTDTQY
TRBV9,TRBJ2-7,ASSVDGGRPLNEQY
TRBV29-1,TRBJ1-1,SVEELTGEDTEAF
TRBV5-6,TRBJ1-5,ASRYMFGNQPQH
TRBV19,TRBJ1-6,ASSSGPRGSPLH
TRBV29-1,TRBJ1-5,SAREGSSNQPQH
TRBV28,TRBJ1-5,ASSLVQGLGQPQH
TRBV7-2,TRBJ2-2,ASSQGLGPGELF
TRBV24-1,TRBJ1-6,ATDRFGESYNSPLH
TRBV27,TRBJ2-7,ASSLSQTGFYEQY
TRBV15,TRBJ1-4,ATSRKQGSDEKLF
TRBV7-2,TRBJ2-7,ASSLYYYEQY
TRBV3-1/TRBV3-2,TRBJ1-5,ASSQGGVGNQPQH
TRBV28,TRBJ2-5,ASSPRQGLGQETQY
TRBV29-1,TRBJ2-2,SVELAGGSQELF
TRBV7-3,TRBJ1-1,ASSHQNSNTEAF
TRBV28,TRBJ2-3,ASSPPSTDTQY
TRBV7-9,TRBJ1-5,ASSHRTRNYSNQPQH
TRBV9,TRBJ2-3,ASSVGEGVGTDTQY
TRBV24-1,TRBJ2-5,ATSDPTGGGRETQY
TRBV5-4,TRBJ1-1,ASSLRGGEAF
TRBV5-4,TRBJ1-3,ASSRETGLSGNTIY
TRBV6-5,TRBJ1-1,ASTGVNTEAF
TRBV6-6,TRBJ2-5,ASSIGGRSETQY
TRBV28,TRBJ1-2,ASSLNGGWSYGYT
TRBV11-2,TRBJ2-7,ASSPVNRAGVYEQY
TRBV14,TRBJ1-2,ASSQYQGFYGYT
TRBV29-1,TRBJ2-3,SVTHPRVQY
TRBV7-8,TRBJ2-7,ASSFSVSYEQY
TRBV5-8,TRBJ2-1,ASSPIETSYEQF
TRBV29-1,TRBJ2-3,SVGGMSTDTQY
TRBV28,TRBJ2-7,ASSLGEGDSYEQY
TRBV7-9,TRBJ1-2,ASSLAWQGAGYT
TRBV19,TRBJ1-5,ASSIPLGQGFGQPQH
TRBV29-1,TRBJ1-3,SVEGHISGNTIY
TRBV6-5,TRBJ1-1,ASSYRTLNTEAF
TRBV5-4,TRBJ2-7,ASSLAERSYEQY
TRBV9,TRBJ2-1,ASSVVGSYEQF
TRBV27,TRBJ2-7,ASSYGTSGEQY
TRBV6-5,TRBJ1-4,ASRLTEKLF
TRBV5-6,TRBJ1-6,ASSLGQGRNSPLH
TRBV4-2,TRBJ1-1,ASSQKTGGAEAF
TRBV7-8,TRBJ2-5,ASSPFQETQY
TRBV6-2/TRBV6-3,TRBJ2-7,ASSYDIARQAEQY
TRBV7-2,TRBJ2-7,ASTGVGTSYEQY
TRBV28,TRBJ1-4,ASRQTGQRNEKLF
TRBV10-3,TRBJ2-4,AISDGDIQY
TRBV10-3,TRBJ1-1,AISDGDRKNTEAF
TRBV14,TRBJ2-3,ASSPENPTDTQY
TRBV7-9,TRBJ2-1,ASSLKRGEQF